This TCR beta chain was found in a study of T cells after yellow fever vaccination. The study's findings and limits: Clones from primary vaccination mostly reappeared after the booster (over 95% CD4, roughly 87% CD8). Overall, a small share of clonotypes was seen in both CD4 and CD8 compartments.

A process of 5'RACE template switching, which added a universal primer site and UMIs, was used to make TCR cDNA. TCRdb used MiXCR to reprocess the 5' RACE reads, holding one entry per CDR3 protein. The repertoire has 510,000 or so distinct CDR3 sequences, about a fifth of them found once; the top ten carry around an eighth. As concerns this clonotype: The antigen is unknown. The junction and the germline gene differ at one end; a read error may be behind it.

The CDR3 has 13 residues. The chain is built from TRBV12-3 or TRBV12-4 and TRBJ2-3; a possible D gene is TRBD1 (6 bases). The sample in question was PBMCs, obtained 15 days after the yellow fever booster vaccination. The receptor was isolated from a man aged 30-40 years who received the YFV17D yellow fever vaccine. CDR3 in DNA: TGTGGCAGCCGACAGGCCCTAAACTCGGCGCAGTATTTT. This translates into CGSRQALNSAQYF.